This entry features one T cell receptor (beta chain) sequence. Antigen: not known. The CDR3 contains 13 residues. V lost 4 bases, J lost 7 bases, and 14 bases lay in between. The germline CDR1 and CDR2 sequences are LNHDA and SQIVND (reference sequence). This entry is derived from a study of OX40 agonist ivuxolimab in advanced cancers. Whole-study context: Partial responses were seen in three patients, one with hepatocellular carcinoma and two with cutaneous melanoma. Study-wide findings and caveats: Low normalized clonal expansion also occurred in some nonresponding patients.

This table comes from immunoSEQ multiplex PCR, and its TCRdb copy is limited to in-frame clones, with some not included. The repertoire holds over 20,000 clones, with around nine tenths as singletons. The chain carries TRBV19 and TRBJ2-7; D gene uncertain. The TCR comes from an adult with an advanced solid tumor such as melanoma, head and neck, liver or kidney cancer. This material consisted of CD4+ or CD8+ T cells sorted from blood, taken in a trial of the OX40 agonist ivuxolimab. The CDR3 coding sequence is TGTGCCAGTAGTAACCCCTCTCTGGGGGAGCAGTACTTC. This gives the protein CASSNPSLGEQYF.